These 29 T cell receptor beta chains were all obtained from the same sample, sequenced in a study of blood T cells in healthy people across ages. Primers used in a second PCR of roughly 7 to 12 cycles were a sample-barcoded 5' primer and a J-beta primer mix. TCRdb independently ran MiXCR on the 5' RACE reads; one entry per CDR3 protein. The repertoire includes 1.4 million or so distinct CDR3 sequences, around 40% of them detected once, and more than 4% sits in the top ten. Source material: blood. The receptors originated from a woman aged 18 to 35 in good health.

This sequence joins TRBV28 and TRBJ2-7; 8 bases align to TRBD2. Germline loops: CDR1 MDHEN, CDR2 SYDVKM. CDR3 length: 16 amino acids. Unmatched junction bases numbered 12, after V lost 4 bases and J lost 4 bases. CDR3 sequence reads: CASSSPGGRGGYEQYF. The CDR3 DNA sequence: TGTGCCAGCAGTTCCCCCGGAGGACGGGGGGGATACGAGCAGTACTTC.

This clonotype was found a few times. V and J are TRBV6-5 and TRBJ2-1; 13 nucleotides line up with TRBD2. Germline assignment: CDR1 MNHEY and CDR2 SVGAGI. The V gene end was trimmed by 6 bases and the J gene end by 7 bases; junction bases not matched to a gene: 6. The CDR3 extends over 15 amino acids. The CDR3, as DNA: TGTGCCAGCAGGAAGGGGACTAGCGGGACTAATGAGCAGTTCTTC. Residues: CASRKGTSGTNEQFF.

This clonotype was detected only a few times. The chain uses TRBV3-1 and TRBJ2-4, with no clear D. V shed 1 base and J shed 2 bases, with 3 bases lying between them. The CDR3 spans 13 residues. Germline V gene sequence: CDR1 LGHDT, CDR2 YNNKEL (reference sequence). The CDR3 reads CASSQGSKNIQYF. CDR3 DNA: TGTGCCAGCAGCCAAGGCTCCAAAAACATTCAGTACTTC.

The V and J genes are TRBV7-2 and TRBJ2-7, with TRBD2 matching over 10 bases. Germline CDR1 reads SGHTA; CDR2 reads FQGNSA. With V trimmed by 1 base and J by 7 bases, 16 bases remained unmatched. This CDR3 has 18 amino acids. The CDR3 DNA reads as TGTGCCAGCAGCTTAGTTTTTCTAGCGGGAGTGCCCTACAATGAGCAGTACTTC. Its translation: CASSLVFLAGVPYNEQYF.

This clonotype was detected a few times. The chain has TRBV30 and TRBJ2-3; 10 nucleotides line up with TRBD1. The CDR3 is made up of 17 amino acids. Per the germline V gene, CDR1 is GTSNPN and CDR2 is SVGIG (reference sequence). The V gene end was trimmed by 3 bases and the J gene end by 2 bases; junction bases not matched to a gene: 11. The CDR3 region has the DNA TGTGCCTGGAGCCTCCCAGGGACAGGGGTTCTCACAGATACGCAGTATTTT. Translated, it gives CAWSLPGTGVLTDTQYF. Looking up the rest from reference TRBV30 and TRBJ2-3 gives the full variable domain: SQTIHQWPATLVQPVGSPLSLECTVEGTSNPNLYWYRQAAGRGLQLLFYSVGIGQISSEVPQNLSASRPQDRQFILSSKKLLLSDSGFYLCAWSLPGTGVLTDTQYFGPGTRLTVL.

The chain employs TRBV7-8 and TRBJ1-5; a weak D match, TRBD1 (5 bases). Trimming cost V 3 bases and J 1 base, with 10 bases left between them. Germline values: CDR1 SGHVS, CDR2 FQNEAQ. The CDR3 is made up of 15 amino acids. Written as DNA, the CDR3 is TGTGCCAGCAGCTTTCTGTCAGGGAGCAATCAGCCCCAGCATTTT. Amino acid sequence: CASSFLSGSNQPQHF.

This clonotype was found a few times. The chain is built from TRBV4-2 and TRBJ2-7; D unclear. V was shortened by 0 bases and J by 6 bases, with 12 bases between the two germline ends. The V gene's germline CDR1 is LGHNA and CDR2 YNFKEQ. This CDR3 comprises 14 residues. As DNA, the CDR3 is TGTGCCAGCAGCCAAGACAGGCAGGCAGGCGAGCAGTACTTC. Its translation is CASSQDRQAGEQYF.

The J gene is TRBJ2-7, the V gene TRBV30; TRBD2 matches 7 bases. Germline V lookup: CDR1 GTSNPN, CDR2 SVGIG (reference sequence). Germline trimming cut 2 bases from V and 3 bases from J; bases unmatched to any gene: 10. CDR3 length: 15 residues. The CDR3 spells CAWSTPGRVLYEQYF. CDR3 sequence (DNA): TGTGCCTGGAGTACGCCTGGGAGGGTTCTCTACGAGCAGTACTTC.

V usage is TRBV7-9 and J usage is TRBJ2-1; 9 nucleotides match TRBD2. Unmatched junction bases numbered 5, after V lost 1 base and J lost 7 bases. The CDR3 sequence is 15 residues long. CDR1 is SEHNR, CDR2 FQNEAQ, per germline (reference sequence). The CDR3 region is CASSLEAGGWNEQFF. CDR3 nucleotide sequence: TGTGCCAGCAGCTTAGAAGCGGGAGGTTGGAATGAGCAGTTCTTC. Drawing the rest from reference TRBV7-9 and TRBJ2-1, the complete variable domain is DTGVSQNPRHKITKRGQNVTFRCDPISEHNRLYWYRQTLGQGPEFLTYFQNEAQLEKSRLLSDRFSAERPKGSFSTLEIQRTEQGDSAMYLCASSLEAGGWNEQFFGPGTRLTVL.

The V and J genes are TRBV7-8 and TRBJ1-2; no firm D call. The V and J ends lost 0 bases and 5 bases respectively, with 10 bases between them. The germline V gene encodes CDR1 SGHVS and CDR2 FQNEAQ. CDR3 length: 14 amino acids. The CDR3 protein is CASSLARASYGYTF. The CDR3 nucleotides read TGTGCCAGCAGCTTAGCGAGGGCATCGTATGGCTACACCTTC.

This clonotype was counted only a few times. The chain carries TRBV27 and TRBJ1-2, with 7 bases identical to TRBD1. Losses at the gene ends were 6 bases for V and 0 bases for J; bases not matched to a gene: 7. CDR3 length equals 15 residues. Germline-derived CDR1 and CDR2 are MNHEY and SMNVEV (reference sequence). Here the CDR3 DNA reads TGTGCCAGCAGCCCGGGACAGTCCGCTAACTATGGCTACACCTTC. Amino acid sequence: CASSPGQSANYGYTF.

This clonotype has only a few counts. This chain uses TRBV9 with TRBJ2-5, with 7 bases aligning to TRBD1. V dropped 0 bases and J dropped 11; count of bases not matched to a gene: 7. The CDR3 consists of 13 residues. Germline assignment: CDR1 SGDLS and CDR2 YYNGEE. The CDR3 here is CASSVDTGDQQYF. In DNA, the CDR3 is TGTGCCAGCAGCGTAGATACAGGGGATCAGCAGTACTTC.

In DNA, the CDR3 is TGTGCCAGCAGCCAAGAGGGCTTGGGAGGGATCTACGGCTACACCTTC. Translating gives CASSQEGLGGIYGYTF. This rearrangement joins TRBV14 to TRBJ1-2; no definite D call. Trimming left V 0 bases short and J 8 bases short, with 19 bases between. CDR3 length: 16 amino acids. Germline V gene sequence: CDR1 SGHDN, CDR2 FVKESK.

There are a few counts of this clonotype. This chain links TRBV5-1 with TRBJ1-2; maybe TRBD1 (5 bases). The CDR3 has 13 amino acids. V lost 7 bases, J lost 8 bases, and 18 bases lay in between. The germline gives CDR1 SGHRS, CDR2 YFSETQ. CDR3 in DNA: TGCGCCAGCGTCGGGGACCCAAGACGGGGCTACACCTTC. This translates into CASVGDPRRGYTF. Full variable domain (missing parts from reference TRBV5-1 and TRBJ1-2): KAGVTQTPRYLIKTRGQQVTLSCSPISGHRSVSWYQQTPGQGLQFLFEYFSETQRNKGNFPGRFSGRQFSNSRSEMNVSTLELGDSALYLCASVGDPRRGYTFGSGTRLTVV.

There are a few counts of this clonotype. The chain recombines TRBV20-1 with TRBJ2-1, with D perhaps matching TRBD2 (5 bases). This CDR3 contains 18 residues. Germline V gives CDR1 DFQATT, CDR2 SNEGSKA (reference sequence). Trimming removed 2 bases at V and 0 bases at J, with 20 bases between. CDR3 nucleotide sequence: TGCAGTGCTAGACCGACTATCACAGCCAGGCGCTCCTACAATGAGCAGTTCTTC. Its protein is CSARPTITARRSYNEQFF.

This clonotype was picked up many times. The chain has TRBV29-1 and TRBJ2-1; the match to TRBD2 covers 10 bases. Trimming took 7 bases from V and 6 from J; bases not matched to a gene: 9. The CDR3 spans 14 residues. Germline V gene lookup returns CDR1 SQVTM and CDR2 ANQGSEA. The CDR3 DNA reads TGCAGCGGACATAAGGCTAGCGGGAGCAATGAGCAGTTCTTC. Translating gives CSGHKASGSNEQFF.

The chain joins TRBV28 to TRBJ1-5, with 7 nucleotides matching TRBD1. Germline-derived CDR1 and CDR2 are MDHEN and SYDVKM. The CDR3 is 13 residues long. V dropped 5 bases and J dropped 5; count of bases not matched to a gene: 3. CDR3 nucleotides: TGTGCCAGCAGTCACAGGGGATATCAGCCCCAGCATTTT. Protein: CASSHRGYQPQHF.

This clonotype is a singleton in its sample. The chain joins TRBV12-3 or TRBV12-4 to TRBJ2-1; D gene ambiguous. Trimming took 7 bases from V and 1 from J, leaving 14 bases between them. The CDR3 spans 15 residues. The CDR3 spells CASTPGPRSYNEQFF. Written as DNA, the CDR3 is TGTGCCAGCACCCCCGGCCCCCGATCCTACAATGAGCAGTTCTTC.

This clonotype was seen only a few times. This sequence joins TRBV7-9 and TRBJ2-1; 10 nucleotides match TRBD2. The V gene's germline CDR1 is SEHNR and CDR2 FQNEAQ (reference sequence). The trim removed 5 bases at V and 6 bases at J, leaving 7 bases unmatched. The length of the CDR3 is 15 residues. CDR3 DNA sequence: TGTGCCAGCAGCAAACTAGCGGGGCAGCCCAATGAGCAGTTCTTC. Its protein product is CASSKLAGQPNEQFF.

The chain joins TRBV9 to TRBJ1-1, with no clear D. The CDR3 extends over 15 amino acids. Germline lookup yields CDR1 SGDLS and CDR2 YYNGEE. V shed 0 bases and J shed 1 base, with 10 bases lying between them. In DNA form, the CDR3 reads TGTGCCAGCAGCGTAGCTTACACCCCGAACACTGAAGCTTTCTTT. It encodes CASSVAYTPNTEAFF.

CDR3 amino acids: CASSLYGTVSSTDTQYF. In DNA form, the CDR3 reads TGTGCCAGCAGTTTGTATGGGACAGTATCAAGCACAGATACGCAGTATTTT. This sequence joins TRBV27 and TRBJ2-3; 7 nucleotides align to TRBD1. The CDR3 length is 17 residues. The germline CDR1 and CDR2 sequences are MNHEY and SMNVEV (reference sequence). The trim removed 3 bases at V and 0 bases at J, leaving 9 bases unmatched.

This clonotype was detected many times. The chain carries TRBV3-1 and TRBJ2-7, with TRBD2 matching over 7 bases. J was trimmed by 0 bases and V by 4 bases; bases with no gene match: 3. The CDR3 is 14 amino acids. From germline, CDR1 is LGHDT and CDR2 YNNKEL (reference sequence). The CDR3 nucleotides are TGTGCCAGCAGCCGAGCGGGGTCCTCCTACGAGCAGTACTTC. Translation gives CASSRAGSSYEQYF.

The V and J genes are TRBV5-1 and TRBJ1-1; D is unresolved. This CDR3 spans 15 amino acids. Germline CDR1 and CDR2: SGHRS and YFSETQ. Trimming shortened V by 0 bases and J by 1 base, and 10 bases separated the two germline ends. In DNA form, the CDR3 reads TGCGCCAGCAGCTTGGGACGGTCTCGGAACACTGAAGCTTTCTTT. Its translation: CASSLGRSRNTEAFF.

This clonotype has a handful of counts. The rearrangement joins TRBV24-1 to TRBJ2-3; 10 positions match TRBD2. Germline V CDR1 and CDR2: KGHDR, SFDVKD. The CDR3 is 14 amino acids. Trimming cost V 7 bases and J 5 bases; bases outside gene matches: 5. DNA for the CDR3: TGTGCCACCAGCCTAGCGGGAGTACAAGATACGCAGTATTTT. This sequence encodes CATSLAGVQDTQYF.

The chain uses TRBV7-2 and TRBJ2-5; 14 positions agree with TRBD2. The CDR3 sequence is 17 residues long. Looked up from germline, CDR1 is SGHTA and CDR2 is FQGNSA. V was clipped by 8 bases and J by 11 bases; unmatched bases: 19. CDR3 bases: TGTGCCAGCCAAAGGAACCCGACTAGCGGGAGGGCACGTGAGCAGTACTTC. This sequence encodes CASQRNPTSGRAREQYF. The variable domain in full, with the rest retrieved from reference TRBV7-2 and TRBJ2-5, is GAGVSQSPSNKVTEKGKDVELRCDPISGHTALYWYRQSLGQGLEFLIYFQGNSAPDKSGLPSDRFSAERTGGSVSTLTIQRTQQEDSAVYLCASQRNPTSGRAREQYFGPGTRLLVL.

As regards this clonotype: It is likely a read error, because the conserved phenylalanine at the end of the CDR3 is missing. It is unclear where the CDR3 begins or ends on the DNA, so no DNA is shown, and the CDR3 is as TCRdb lists it. The chain employs TRBV6-6 and TRBJ2-1. The CDR3 is made up of 15 amino acids, end residues included. The germline gives CDR1 MNHNY, CDR2 SVGAGI (reference sequence). CDR3 protein: CASSYLVDNGYTFGS.

The genes are TRBV29-1 and TRBJ2-3; tentative D call: TRBD2 (6 bases). This CDR3 contains 16 residues. Trimming cost V 2 bases and J 0 bases, with 15 bases left between them. Germline assignment: CDR1 SQVTM and CDR2 ANQGSEA. The CDR3 coding sequence is TGCAGCGTTGAACAGATCGGTAGCGGAAGCACAGATACGCAGTATTTT. Translating gives CSVEQIGSGSTDTQYF.

This chain links TRBV2 with TRBJ2-1; 10 nucleotides match TRBD2. The tail of the sequence fits TRBJ2-7 better, so the J call may be wrong. CDR1 and CDR2 (germline): SNHLY, FYNNEI. CDR3 length equals 16 residues. This CDR3 reads CASSEELAGTTNEQYF. The CDR3 nucleotides are TGTGCCAGCAGTGAAGAACTAGCGGGAACGACCAATGAGCAGTACTTC.

The chain has TRBV2 and TRBJ1-2; D might be TRBD1 (5 bases). CDR1 and CDR2 from the germline V gene are SNHLY and FYNNEI. The CDR3 runs to 15 residues. Between the trimmed V and J ends, which lost 6 bases and 0 bases, there was a span of 14 bases. Here the CDR3 reads CASSPRENPNYGYTF. The CDR3, as DNA: TGTGCCAGCAGCCCCAGGGAGAATCCTAACTATGGCTACACCTTC.